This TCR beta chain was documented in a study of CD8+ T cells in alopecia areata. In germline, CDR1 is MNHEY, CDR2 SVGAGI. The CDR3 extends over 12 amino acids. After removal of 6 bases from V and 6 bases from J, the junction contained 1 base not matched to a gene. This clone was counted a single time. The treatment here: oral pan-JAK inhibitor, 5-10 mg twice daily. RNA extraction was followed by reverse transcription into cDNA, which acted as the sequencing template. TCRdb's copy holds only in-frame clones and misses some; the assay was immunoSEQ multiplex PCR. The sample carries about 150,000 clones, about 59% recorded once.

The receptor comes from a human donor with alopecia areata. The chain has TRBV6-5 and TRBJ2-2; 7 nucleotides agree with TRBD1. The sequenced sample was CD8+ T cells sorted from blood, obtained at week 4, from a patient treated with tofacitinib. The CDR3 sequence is CASRTGAGELFF. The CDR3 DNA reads TGTGCCAGCAGAACAGGGGCCGGGGAGCTGTTTTTT.